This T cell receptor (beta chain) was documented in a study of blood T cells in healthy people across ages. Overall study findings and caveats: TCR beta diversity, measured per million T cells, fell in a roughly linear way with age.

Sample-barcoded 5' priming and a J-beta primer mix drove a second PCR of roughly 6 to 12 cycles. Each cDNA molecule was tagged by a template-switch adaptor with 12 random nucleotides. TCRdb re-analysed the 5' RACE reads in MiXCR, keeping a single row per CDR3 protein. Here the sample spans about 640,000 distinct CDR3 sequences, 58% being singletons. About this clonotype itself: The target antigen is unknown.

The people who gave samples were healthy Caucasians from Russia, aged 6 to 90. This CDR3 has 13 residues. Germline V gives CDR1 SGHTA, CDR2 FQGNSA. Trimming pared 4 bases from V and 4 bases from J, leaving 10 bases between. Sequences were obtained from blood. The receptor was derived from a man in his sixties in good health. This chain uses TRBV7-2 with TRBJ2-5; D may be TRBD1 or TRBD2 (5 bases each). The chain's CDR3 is CASSSPGTETQYF. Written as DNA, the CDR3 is TGTGCCAGCAGCTCCCCCGGGACAGAGACCCAGTACTTC.